This TCR beta chain derives from a study of Ad26.COV2.S vaccination and SARS-CoV-2 variants. Assay used: immunoSEQ multiplex PCR; TCRdb lists only in-frame clones, some missing. The table includes over 110,000 clones, approximately 90% detected once. This CDR3 has 15 amino acids. The V end lost 6 bases, the J end lost 0 bases, and 12 bases lay between the germline ends. Germline V gene sequence: CDR1 LNHDA, CDR2 SQIVND (reference sequence). The chain carries TRBV19 and TRBJ2-1; no reliable D call. The TCR sequence derives from a human donor who had recovered from COVID-19. The source was peripheral blood, collected after recovery from COVID-19. The CDR3 DNA is TGTGCCAGTAGGGTTGATTCGAGCTCCTACAATGAGCAGTTCTTC. Translated: CASRVDSSSYNEQFF.